The present T cell receptor (beta chain) was sequenced within a study of blood T cell repertoires in COVID-19. Study in general: The study drew acute and convalescent COVID-19 samples from the United States, Italy and Spain.

How the authors handled the data: Using reference gene primer amplification, nucleated cell counts were estimated. TCRdb's copy holds only in-frame clones and misses some; the assay was immunoSEQ multiplex PCR. V, J and clone size reflect that table, while D and trimming were determined from the DNA. This table holds around 260,000 clones, more than 65% found once. The J segment lost 7 bases and the V segment lost 4 bases, leaving 8 bases of the junction unmatched. The CDR3 has 15 amino acids. Germline-derived CDR1 and CDR2 are SEHNR and FQNEAQ (reference sequence). Enrollment of patients from Seattle took place during active infection, with longitudinal follow-up.

The J gene is TRBJ1-1, the V gene TRBV7-9, with 11 bases aligning to TRBD1. The sample consisted of peripheral blood. This receptor was obtained from a person aged 70 to 79 with COVID-19, enrolled during active disease. The DNA of the CDR3 is TGTGCCAGCAGCTCAGTATGGACAGGGGGCGTTGAAGCTTTCTTT. Translating it yields CASSSVWTGGVEAFF.